Listed here are 13 T cell receptor beta chains from one sample, sequenced in a study of Graves' ophthalmopathy and Graves' hyperthyroidism. As the template, RNA transcripts were used to amplify TCR beta CDR3 regions. HTBI-primed first-round RT-PCR preceded second-round multiplex PCR. MiXCR was run by TCRdb on the multiplex PCR reads, yielding one entry per CDR3 protein. The table includes around 400,000 distinct CDR3 sequences, 18% detected once. Source material: peripheral blood. The source of these receptors is a woman between 18 and 29 years old with Graves' ophthalmopathy.

This clonotype was seen at least ten times. The CDR3 bases are TGTGCCAGCAGTTACGGGGGCAGGGAAAACACCATATATTTT. It translates to CASSYGGRENTIYF. The chain employs TRBV6-5 and TRBJ1-3; perhaps TRBD1 as D (6 bases). V was pared by 2 bases and J by 6 bases, with 11 bases between. Germline V gene data show CDR1 as MNHEY and CDR2 as SVGAGI. The CDR3 length is 14 residues.

The J gene is TRBJ2-5, the V gene TRBV20-1; D uncertain. This CDR3 is 13 amino acids long. V lost 3 bases to trimming and J lost 5 bases, with 13 bases between them. In germline, CDR1 is DFQATT, CDR2 SNEGSKA (reference sequence). The CDR3 spells CSARGRAWETQYF. DNA for the CDR3: TGCAGTGCTAGGGGAAGGGCGTGGGAGACCCAGTACTTC.

This clonotype was seen at least ten times. The rearrangement links TRBV20-1 to TRBJ2-7, with D possibly being TRBD2 (6 bases). Looked up from germline, CDR1 is DFQATT and CDR2 is SNEGSKA (reference sequence). This CDR3 is built from 13 residues. V lost 6 bases and J 1 base, leaving 13 bases between the germline ends. The CDR3 loop is CSALIAVSYEQYF. CDR3 nucleotide sequence: TGCAGTGCCCTCATAGCGGTTTCCTACGAGCAGTACTTC.

This clonotype was recorded at least ten times. The chain employs TRBV28 and TRBJ1-1, with D uncertain. The germline V and J ends were trimmed by 1 base and 1 base, with 10 bases remaining between them. This CDR3 spans 15 amino acids. Germline lookup yields CDR1 MDHEN and CDR2 SYDVKM. DNA for the CDR3: TGTGCCAGCAGTTTATATCACAGAGGGAACACTGAAGCTTTCTTT. As protein: CASSLYHRGNTEAFF.

This clonotype was recorded many times. The chain carries TRBV28 and TRBJ2-5; tentatively, D is TRBD1 (6 bases). The V gene lost 5 bases and the J gene lost 2 bases, with 21 bases spanning the gap. Germline CDR1 and CDR2: MDHEN and SYDVKM. This CDR3 contains 17 residues. Here the CDR3 reads CASSPPWDNLPQETQYF. The CDR3 bases are TGTGCCAGCAGTCCGCCTTGGGACAACCTCCCACAAGAGACCCAGTACTTC.

This clonotype has a count of ten or more. The CDR3 DNA reads as TGTGCCAGCAGCTCCGACAGGGCCGGGAATTCACCCCTCCACTTT. Translating it yields CASSSDRAGNSPLHF. V and J are TRBV5-4 and TRBJ1-6; 7 nucleotides match TRBD1. The CDR3 totals 15 residues. CDR1 is SGHNT, CDR2 YYREEE, per germline (reference sequence). Trimming at V came to 3 bases and at J to 7 bases, leaving 7 bases not matched to a gene.

This clonotype was observed at least ten times. The chain is built from TRBV11-3 and TRBJ1-5; D remains unclear. The CDR3 extends over 13 amino acids. Germline lookup yields CDR1 SGHNT and CDR2 YENEEA. V lost 0 bases and J 7 bases, leaving 7 bases between the germline ends. For the CDR3, the DNA is TGTGCCAGCAGCTTAGATCTGGAACAGCCCCAGCATTTT. Translation gives CASSLDLEQPQHF.

This clonotype was detected ten times or more. This could be a read error, since a much larger clone is one nucleotide away. The chain carries TRBV6-1 and TRBJ1-1; D call uncertain. Germline V gene sequence: CDR1 MNHNS, CDR2 SASEGT. The V gene lost 7 bases and the J gene lost 0 bases, with 18 bases spanning the gap. CDR3 length: 16 amino acids. The CDR3 reads CASNPRPRDLNTEAFF. As DNA, the CDR3 is TGTGCCAGCAATCCCCGGCCTAGAGACTTGAACACTGAAGCTTTCTTT.

The chain has TRBV28 and TRBJ2-5; 7 bases map to TRBD1. The CDR3 has 14 amino acids. The V gene's germline CDR1 is MDHEN and CDR2 SYDVKM. With 6 bases clipped from V and 1 base from J, the junction kept 5 bases outside the gene matches. The CDR3, as DNA: TGTGCCAGCAGCCGAGGGGACAGCCAAGAGACCCAGTACTTC. Amino acid sequence: CASSRGDSQETQYF. Complete variable domain (other parts from reference TRBV28 and TRBJ2-5): DVKVTQSSRYLVKRTGEKVFLECVQDMDHENMFWYRQDPGLGLRLIYFSYDVKMKEKGDIPEGYSVSREKKERFSLILESASTNQTSMYLCASSRGDSQETQYFGPGTRLLVL.

The chain has TRBV15 and TRBJ2-7, with D maybe TRBD2 (5 bases). The CDR3 is 17 amino acids. Deletions cut 0 bases from V and 2 bases from J, with 17 bases between. Germline V gives CDR1 LNHNV, CDR2 YYDKDF (reference sequence). In DNA, the CDR3 is TGTGCCACCAGCAGAGATTATCCAAGAGGGCGTGCCTACGAGCAGTACTTC. It yields the protein CATSRDYPRGRAYEQYF.

This clonotype was seen at least ten times. The chain recombines TRBV24-1 with TRBJ1-1; 10 bases align to TRBD1. V shed 7 bases, J shed 1 base, and the junction held 5 bases outside the gene matches. The germline gives CDR1 KGHDR, CDR2 SFDVKD. The length of the CDR3 is 15 residues. The CDR3 DNA reads TGTGCCACCAGAGGGACAGGGGTCCGGAACACTGAAGCTTTCTTT. Translation: CATRGTGVRNTEAFF.

There are many counts of this clonotype. J is TRBJ2-7 and V is TRBV6-2 or TRBV6-3; 7 bases are shared with TRBD2. In germline, CDR1 is MNHEY, CDR2 SVGEGT. V trimming: 8 bases; J trimming: 0 bases; junction bases outside the gene matches: 4. The CDR3 is 13 residues long. CDR3 loop: CASLGGSSYEQYF. The CDR3 DNA reads as TGTGCCAGCCTCGGGGGGAGCTCCTACGAGCAGTACTTC.

This clonotype was observed many times. This sequence joins TRBV10-3 and TRBJ2-4; a possible D gene is TRBD2 (6 bases). The CDR3 consists of 16 residues. Germline values: CDR1 ENHRY, CDR2 SYGVKD. V was shortened by 5 bases and J by 1 base, with 15 bases between the two germline ends. CDR3 protein: CAISPDGSTAKNIQYF. The CDR3 DNA is TGTGCCATCAGTCCCGACGGGAGTACCGCCAAAAACATTCAGTACTTC.